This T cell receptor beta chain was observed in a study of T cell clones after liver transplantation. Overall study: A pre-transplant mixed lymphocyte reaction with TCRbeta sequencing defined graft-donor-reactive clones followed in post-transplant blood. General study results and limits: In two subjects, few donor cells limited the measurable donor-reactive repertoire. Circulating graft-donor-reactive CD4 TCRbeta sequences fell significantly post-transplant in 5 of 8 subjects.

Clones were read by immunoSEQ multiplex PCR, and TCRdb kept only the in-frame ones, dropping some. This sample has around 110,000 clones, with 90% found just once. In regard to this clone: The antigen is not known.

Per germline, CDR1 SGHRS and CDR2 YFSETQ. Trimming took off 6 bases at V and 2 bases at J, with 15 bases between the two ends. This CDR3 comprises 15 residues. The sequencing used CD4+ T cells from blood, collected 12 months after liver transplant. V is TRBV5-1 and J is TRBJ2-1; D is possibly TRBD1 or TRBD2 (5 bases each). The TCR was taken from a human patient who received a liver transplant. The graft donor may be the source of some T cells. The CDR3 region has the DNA TGCGCCAGCAACCCTTCCGGGACCCCCTACAATGAGCAGTTCTTC. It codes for CASNPSGTPYNEQFF.